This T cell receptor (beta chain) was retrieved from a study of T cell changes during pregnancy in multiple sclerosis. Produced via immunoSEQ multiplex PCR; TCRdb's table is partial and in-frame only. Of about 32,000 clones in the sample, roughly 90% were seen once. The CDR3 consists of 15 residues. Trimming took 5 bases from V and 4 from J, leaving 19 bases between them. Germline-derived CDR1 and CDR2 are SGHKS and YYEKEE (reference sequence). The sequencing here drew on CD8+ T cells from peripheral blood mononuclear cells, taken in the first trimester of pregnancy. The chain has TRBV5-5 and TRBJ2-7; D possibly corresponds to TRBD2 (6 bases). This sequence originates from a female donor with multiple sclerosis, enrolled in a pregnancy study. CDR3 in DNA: TGTGCCAGCAGGATTGAGGAGGGCTTGGGATACGAGCAGTACTTC. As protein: CASRIEEGLGYEQYF.